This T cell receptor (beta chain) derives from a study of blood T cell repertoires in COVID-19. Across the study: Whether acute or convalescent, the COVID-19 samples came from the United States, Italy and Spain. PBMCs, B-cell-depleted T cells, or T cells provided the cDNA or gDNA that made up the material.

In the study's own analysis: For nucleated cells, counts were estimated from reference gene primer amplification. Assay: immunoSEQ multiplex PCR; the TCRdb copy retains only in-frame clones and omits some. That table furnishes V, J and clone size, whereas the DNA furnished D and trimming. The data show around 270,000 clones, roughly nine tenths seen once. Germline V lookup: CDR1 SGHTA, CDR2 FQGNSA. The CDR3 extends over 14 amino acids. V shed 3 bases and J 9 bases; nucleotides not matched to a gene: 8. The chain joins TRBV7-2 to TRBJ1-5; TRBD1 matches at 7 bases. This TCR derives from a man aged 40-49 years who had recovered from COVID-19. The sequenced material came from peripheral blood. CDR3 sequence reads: CASSLGGQAGPQHF. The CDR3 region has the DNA TGTGCCAGCAGCTTGGGAGGACAGGCGGGGCCCCAGCATTTT.